This is a list of T cell receptor beta chains from one sample in a study of blood T cell repertoires in COVID-19. Only in-frame clones appear in the TCRdb table, and some are missing; sequencing was by immunoSEQ multiplex PCR. Among approximately 220,000 clones listed, more than 75% were seen once. Sequenced input: peripheral blood. The origin of the receptors is a man in his 60s who had recovered from COVID-19. CDR3s include the opening cysteine and the closing phenylalanine or tryptophan. D genes are given only for firm matches. Some rows mark clone size as missing; the rest say once, few, many or name a class of expanded clone.

cdr3_aa cdr3_nt v_call d_call clone_size j_call
CASSQDGQDFAVLAKNIQYF TGTGCCAGCAGCCAAGACGGCCAGGATTTCGCCGTTCTAGCCAAAAACATTCAGTACTTC TRBV3-1/TRBV3-2 - - TRBJ2-4
CASSPPEGANEKLFF TGTGCCAGCTCGCCTCCTGAGGGAGCTAATGAAAAACTGTTTTTT TRBV18 - - TRBJ1-4
CASSFSGATDTQYF TGTGCCAGCAGCTTTAGCGGGGCCACAGATACGCAGTATTTT TRBV7-2 TRBD2 - TRBJ2-3
CASSYRGGPGEKLFF TGTGCCAGCAGCTACAGGGGGGGTCCGGGTGAAAAACTGTTTTTT TRBV9 TRBD1 - TRBJ1-4
CASSEGRGFNEKLFF TGTGCCAGCAGCGAGGGGAGGGGGTTCAATGAAAAACTGTTTTTT TRBV9 - - TRBJ1-4
CATRTSSAAGDTQYF TGTGCCACGCGGACTAGCAGCGCGGCGGGGGATACGCAGTATTTT TRBV24-1 TRBD2 - TRBJ2-3
CASRLTGTDTQYF TGTGCCAGCAGACTTACAGGCACAGATACGCAGTATTTT TRBV12-3/TRBV12-4 - - TRBJ2-3
CASSSLDRGRFF TGTGCCAGCAGTTCACTCGACAGGGGTAGGTTCTTC TRBV28 TRBD1 - TRBJ2-1
CASSLRQGNSPLHF TGTGCCAGCAGCTTACGACAGGGGAATTCACCCCTCCACTTT TRBV11-2 TRBD1 - TRBJ1-6
CASSRTGTGELFF TGTGCCAGCAGCAGGACAGGCACCGGGGAGCTGTTTTTT TRBV12-3/TRBV12-4 TRBD1 once TRBJ2-2
CAISGSEGSEQFF TGTGCCATCAGTGGTTCGGAGGGCTCTGAGCAGTTCTTC TRBV10-3 - - TRBJ2-1
CASSLVAREHEQFF TGTGCCAGCAGCTTAGTAGCTCGGGAGCATGAGCAGTTCTTC TRBV7-2 - - TRBJ2-1
CASELAGSYEQYF TGTGCCAGTGAGCTAGCGGGCTCCTACGAGCAGTACTTC TRBV6-6 TRBD2 - TRBJ2-7
CATSRERALSEKLFF TGTGCCACCAGCAGAGAAAGAGCTCTTAGTGAAAAACTGTTTTTT TRBV15 - - TRBJ1-4
CASRLLSGGASGYTF TGTGCCAGCAGACTTTTATCAGGGGGCGCTTCCGGCTACACCTTC TRBV28 TRBD1 few TRBJ1-2
CTAGLTSTDTQYF TGCACCGCGGGACTTACTAGCACAGATACGCAGTATTTT TRBV5-1 - - TRBJ2-3
CATANEGTLKNIQYF TGTGCCACCGCTAATGAGGGGACTCTCAAAAACATTCAGTACTTC TRBV19 - - TRBJ2-4
CASSPRTGGDEKLFF TGTGCCAGCAGTCCAAGGACAGGGGGCGATGAAAAACTGTTTTTT TRBV6-5 TRBD1 - TRBJ1-4
CASSEAVAEQFF TGTGCCAGCAGTGAAGCGGTCGCGGAGCAGTTCTTC TRBV6-1 - - TRBJ2-1
CSASGLARGSYEQYF TGCAGTGCTAGTGGACTAGCCCGGGGGTCCTACGAGCAGTACTTC TRBV20-1 TRBD2 - TRBJ2-7